What follows is one T cell receptor (beta chain) and its context. Its antigen is currently unknown. Assay version v3.0 of immunoSEQ was used, and it was run at survey level. Clones were sequenced by immunoSEQ multiplex PCR, and TCRdb holds only the in-frame ones, with some missing. The top ten clones hold roughly 0.94% of a sample with tens of thousands of clones, roughly 84% of them seen once. The germline V gene has CDR1 SGDLS and CDR2 YYNGEE. The V end lost 3 bases, the J end lost 7 bases, and 17 bases lay between the germline ends. The CDR3 loop spans 14 amino acids. The sample comes from a study of long-term antiretroviral therapy in people with HIV. General study points: Investigators report no available data on ART adherence, viral resistance or therapy changes.

This sequence originates from a man between 45 and 60 years old with HIV. The chain links TRBV9 to TRBJ2-7; D not resolved. The sample consisted of unsorted PBMCs, taken 2 years after starting antiretroviral therapy. CDR3 in amino acids: CASSAQPSLGEQYF. CDR3 coding DNA: TGTGCCAGCAGCGCCCAGCCTTCGCTAGGAGAGCAGTACTTC.